This T cell receptor (beta chain) originates from a study of T cells in Graves' hyperthyroidism and ophthalmopathy. The study enrolled patients aged 18 to 65 with newly diagnosed hyperthyroidism of under 2 months' duration. The blood specimen was taken at initial hyperthyroidism diagnosis, before any ophthalmopathy symptoms. The source material, RNA transcripts, was used to amplify TCR beta CDR3 regions. The study used the HTBI primer set for a first-round RT-PCR of the TCR CDR3. TCRdb re-derived calls from the multiplex PCR reads in MiXCR, one entry per CDR3 protein. The data show around 250,000 distinct CDR3 sequences, about 14% seen once. The CDR3 extends over 16 amino acids. Per the germline V gene, CDR1 is WSHSY and CDR2 is SAAADI. V lost 6 bases and J 3 bases, leaving 20 bases between the germline ends. Whole-study results and caveats: Blood samples included most of the expanded thyroid clonotypes exceeding 0.001.

In this sample, this clonotype turned up many times. Its antigen is unidentified. The sequence derives from a woman aged 40 to 55 with Graves' hyperthyroidism that later progressed to Graves' ophthalmopathy. The specimen was blood. The chain recombines TRBV10-2 with TRBJ1-2, with D possibly matching TRBD1 (5 bases). The CDR3: CASSPLEGAGYYGYTF. As DNA, the CDR3 is TGCGCCAGCAGCCCCTTGGAAGGGGCCGGATACTATGGCTACACCTTC.